Each of the 17 T cell receptor beta chains below was sequenced from the same sample in a study of T cells in Graves' hyperthyroidism and ophthalmopathy. There were TCR beta CDR3 regions amplified from RNA transcripts. RT-PCR in the first round (using the HTBI primer set) targeted the TCR CDR3. MiXCR, run by TCRdb on the multiplex PCR reads, gives a single entry per CDR3 protein. Among about 500,000 distinct CDR3 sequences listed, around 15% were seen once. Sequencing was done on a sample of blood. The receptor source for this set is a woman aged 25 to 45 with Graves' ophthalmopathy.

This clonotype has more than one count but fewer than ten. The gene calls are TRBV30 and TRBJ1-5, with a tentative D call TRBD1 (5 bases). Germline V lookup: CDR1 GTSNPN, CDR2 SVGIG (reference sequence). Trimming stripped 0 bases from V and 7 bases from J, with 10 bases between. This CDR3 has 13 residues. In DNA form, the CDR3 reads TGTGCCTGGAGTGTACGGGGCGTGCAGCCCCAGCATTTT. As protein: CAWSVRGVQPQHF.

A word on this clonotype: Given a much more abundant clone one base away, this may be a read error. In nucleotides, the CDR3 is TGTGCCGGCATCAGTGAGGAGGGGAGGAACTATGGCTACACCTTC. Translated, it gives CAGISEEGRNYGYTF. The V gene is TRBV2, the J gene TRBJ1-2, with D perhaps matching TRBD1 (5 bases). Germline CDR1 reads SNHLY; CDR2 reads FYNNEI. This CDR3 has 15 amino acids. Deletions cut 11 bases from V and 2 bases from J, with 21 bases between.

This clonotype showed up just a few times. The chain combines TRBV12-3 or TRBV12-4 with TRBJ2-5; 15 nucleotides align to TRBD2. The CDR3 is made up of 17 amino acids. With 5 bases clipped from V and 5 bases from J, the junction kept 9 bases outside the gene matches. The CDR3 region is CASSPWTSGRALETQYF. The DNA of the CDR3 is TGTGCCAGCAGTCCTTGGACTAGCGGGAGGGCCTTGGAGACCCAGTACTTC.

J is TRBJ2-5 and V is TRBV28, with 10 bases that match TRBD2. V trimming: 5 bases; J trimming: 1 base; junction bases outside the gene matches: 7. This CDR3 is built from 16 residues. Germline-derived CDR1 and CDR2 are MDHEN and SYDVKM. CDR3 in amino acids: CASSGSGRAVQETQYF. CDR3 nucleotide sequence: TGTGCCAGCAGTGGAAGCGGGAGGGCCGTCCAAGAGACCCAGTACTTC.

This clonotype was counted at least ten times. This chain joins TRBV9 and TRBJ2-3; 10 nucleotides align to TRBD2. This CDR3 is built from 15 residues. Germline V gene data show CDR1 as SGDLS and CDR2 as YYNGEE. V shed 2 bases, J shed 5 bases, and the junction held 5 bases outside the gene matches. The DNA for the CDR3 is TGTGCCAGCAGCGTTCTAGCGGGAGCAGGAGATACGCAGTATTTT. As protein: CASSVLAGAGDTQYF.

This clonotype was picked up a small number of times. The chain recombines TRBV12-3 or TRBV12-4 with TRBJ1-3; no firm D call. CDR3 size: 14 residues. Between the trimmed V and J ends, which lost 6 bases and 1 base, there was a span of 10 bases. CDR3 amino acids: CASRPPGSGNTIYF. CDR3 DNA sequence: TGTGCCAGCAGACCTCCGGGGTCTGGAAACACCATATATTTT.

This clonotype has ten or more counts. The CDR3 protein is CATSDPRLAGGGEQFF. For the CDR3, the DNA is TGTGCCACCAGTGATCCCCGACTAGCGGGAGGGGGTGAGCAGTTCTTC. The chain is built from TRBV24-1 and TRBJ2-1; 14 positions agree with TRBD2. The CDR3 extends over 16 amino acids. Germline lookup yields CDR1 KGHDR and CDR2 SFDVKD. V gave up 3 bases and J gave up 9 bases; unmatched junction bases: 6.

The genes are TRBV20-1 and TRBJ2-5; D gene uncertain. Germline CDR1 and CDR2: DFQATT and SNEGSKA (reference sequence). The CDR3 has 14 amino acids. Trimming cost V 2 bases and J 2 bases, with 12 bases left between them. The DNA of the CDR3 is TGCAGTGCTAGAACCGGTGGGGAACAAGAGACCCAGTACTTC. Translated, it gives CSARTGGEQETQYF.

This clonotype was counted at least ten times. V and J are TRBV12-3 or TRBV12-4 and TRBJ1-2; D is perhaps TRBD1 (5 bases). This CDR3 comprises 12 residues. V was cut by 5 bases and J by 4 bases, with 8 bases left in between. The CDR3: CASSPQGYGYTF. In DNA, the CDR3 is TGTGCCAGCAGTCCCCAGGGCTATGGCTACACCTTC.

The sample holds a few counts of this clonotype. The rearrangement uses TRBV20-1 and TRBJ1-5; D remains unclear. The CDR3 spans 14 residues. Germline CDR1 and CDR2: DFQATT and SNEGSKA (reference sequence). V was pared by 1 base and J by 2 bases, with 9 bases between. The CDR3 DNA reads TGCAGTGCTAGAGGGGGAGTGGGCAATCAGCCCCAGCATTTT. It encodes CSARGGVGNQPQHF.

In this sample, this clonotype turned up many times. This chain connects TRBV28 to TRBJ2-5; TRBD1 matches at 7 bases. Germline values: CDR1 MDHEN, CDR2 SYDVKM. This CDR3 is built from 14 residues. The trim removed 6 bases at V and 0 bases at J, leaving 4 bases unmatched. CDR3 amino acids: CASSPGQDQETQYF. DNA of the CDR3: TGTGCCAGCAGCCCTGGACAGGACCAAGAGACCCAGTACTTC.

This clonotype has at least ten counts. The gene calls are TRBV20-1 and TRBJ1-6; 8 nucleotides align to TRBD1. The germline CDR1 and CDR2 sequences are DFQATT and SNEGSKA (reference sequence). The CDR3 runs 15 residues. The V and J ends lost 2 bases and 7 bases, in that order; junction bases with no gene match: 7. The CDR3: CSARRGTGQNSPLHF. In nucleotides, the CDR3 is TGCAGTGCTAGAAGGGGGACAGGCCAGAATTCACCCCTCCACTTT.

The chain combines TRBV4-1 with TRBJ2-7; the D gene could be TRBD1 or TRBD2 (5 bases each). V was shortened by 3 bases and J by 5 bases, with 11 bases between the two germline ends. This CDR3 region has 13 residues. Germline CDR1 MGHRA, CDR2 YSYEKL. CDR3 nucleotide sequence: TGCGCCAGCAGCCAGATTGGGGGAGACGAGCAGTACTTC. Amino acid sequence: CASSQIGGDEQYF.

This clonotype has a handful of counts. The genes are TRBV19 and TRBJ2-1, with D perhaps TRBD2 (6 bases). Trimming left V 4 bases short and J 5 bases short, with 12 bases between. Germline values: CDR1 LNHDA, CDR2 SQIVND (reference sequence). This CDR3 spans 14 amino acids. The CDR3 is CASSTFSGHNEQFF. DNA for the CDR3: TGTGCCAGTAGTACCTTTAGCGGCCACAATGAGCAGTTCTTC.

The chain links TRBV24-1 to TRBJ1-2, with 11 bases aligning to TRBD1. Trimming took 4 bases from V and 2 from J; bases not matched to a gene: 5. The germline gives CDR1 KGHDR, CDR2 SFDVKD. The CDR3 consists of 16 residues. The CDR3 protein is CATSDPDRGQNYGYTF. The CDR3 nucleotides are TGTGCCACCAGTGACCCGGACAGGGGGCAAAACTATGGCTACACCTTC.

This clonotype was recorded once. J is TRBJ2-7 and V is TRBV14, with no clear D. CDR3 length: 14 residues. Per germline, CDR1 SGHDN and CDR2 FVKESK. Trimming removed 0 bases at V and 0 bases at J, with 6 bases between. CDR3 in amino acids: CASSQDRNSYEQYF. The CDR3 DNA reads as TGTGCCAGCAGCCAAGATAGGAACTCCTACGAGCAGTACTTC.

This clonotype was seen at least ten times. V is TRBV28 and J is TRBJ2-3, with D perhaps assigned TRBD1 or TRBD2 (5 bases each). CDR3 size: 19 residues. Trimming took off 5 bases at V and 2 bases at J, with 26 bases between the two ends. Germline V gene lookup returns CDR1 MDHEN and CDR2 SYDVKM. For the CDR3, the DNA is TGTGCCAGCAGTACGAACCCGGTTCTAGCCGACAGAACCACAGATACGCAGTATTTT. It specifies CASSTNPVLADRTTDTQYF.